The subject of this entry is one T cell receptor beta chain. Its cognate antigen is unknown. The data were obtained in a study of T cell responses to AZD1222 COVID-19 vaccine. Study results and limitations: Sampling that yielded the repertoires occurred only after the peak T cell response.

Libraries were prepared by immunoSEQ multiplex PCR; TCRdb keeps only in-frame clonotypes and omits some of them. The sample has around 150,000 clones, approximately 92% seen once; the top ten hold around 6.5%. The TCR sequence derives from an adult who received the AZD1222 COVID-19 vaccine. Source: peripheral blood, taken 28 days after the second AZD1222 dose.

CDR3 protein: CASSLLLENTEAFF. As DNA, the CDR3 is TGTGCCAGCAGCTTATTATTGGAGAACACTGAAGCTTTCTTT. The chain couples TRBV7-2 to TRBJ1-1; D ambiguous. CDR1 and CDR2 from the germline V gene are SGHTA and FQGNSA. Trimming shortened V by 2 bases and J by 1 base, and 8 bases separated the two germline ends. The CDR3 length is 14 residues.